A single sample gave rise to the 2 T cell receptor beta chains below, sequenced in a study of CD8+CD57+ T cells in acquired aplastic anemia. It was genomic DNA that served as the template for profiling TCR beta VDJ and CDR3. Each CDR3 protein is one row after TCRdb ran MiXCR on the reads. The repertoire includes about 48,000 distinct CDR3 sequences, around 69% of them detected once, and 30% to 40% sits in the top ten. Sequenced input: sorted CD4+, CD8+, or CD8+CD57+ T cells (not recorded which) from PBMCs. Every receptor here comes from a human donor in good health, serving as a control.

The chain carries TRBV10-2 and TRBJ1-6, with D uncertain. With 0 bases removed from V and 10 bases from J, the gap between germline ends came to 1 base. The CDR3 consists of 11 residues. Germline V CDR1 and CDR2: WSHSY, SAAADI. The CDR3 loop reads CASSESSPLHF. As DNA, the CDR3 is TGCGCCAGCAGTGAGTCATCACCCCTCCACTTT.

This clonotype was seen a single time. The chain joins TRBV12-3 or TRBV12-4 to TRBJ2-3; D remains unclear. Deletions cut 3 bases from V and 6 bases from J, with 13 bases between. The CDR3 covers 14 residues. The DNA for the CDR3 is TGTGCCAGCAGTTTGGCGTCTTTGTCGGATACGCAGTATTTT. Translation gives CASSLASLSDTQYF.